This T cell receptor beta chain appears in the sequencing data of a study of T cell repertoires in cytomegalovirus infection. About the research overall: Recently identified HLA-C-restricted and well-studied HLA-B-restricted CMV epitopes were used. Indications of both CMV infection and matching HLA type were provided by public TCR beta signatures. General study findings and limits: There were HLA-C-restricted CMV-specific TCR beta clonotypes dominating the ex vivo response. Of the TCR beta families, the public ones yielded a cumulative frequency that identified carriers of CMV plus the relevant HLA.

V lost 6 bases to trimming and J lost 3 bases, with 15 bases between them. The CDR3 is 14 amino acids. MiXCR was run by TCRdb on the reads, yielding one entry per CDR3 protein. The table has fewer than 650,000 distinct CDR3 sequences, over 35% seen once. With respect to this clonotype: Its target is unknown.

This receptor was identified in a human donor in good health (CMV status not recorded). Some clones in this sample may be carry-over from other donors' samples. This specimen was cultured PBMCs, taken from culture after CMV antigen stimulation. The chain has TRBV12-3 or TRBV12-4 and TRBJ2-7; no clear D. The CDR3 coding sequence is TGTGCCAGCAGCCAAAGGACCCAGTACTACGAGCAGTACTTC. It specifies CASSQRTQYYEQYF.